The rows below give T cell receptor beta chains drawn from one sample of a study of shared clonotypes between healthy human individuals. TCRdb's table, derived via immunoSEQ multiplex PCR, lists solely in-frame clones and lacks some. This table has about 1.1 million clones, approximately 80% appearing once. What was sequenced was memory CD4+ T cells from PBMCs. Receptors were obtained from a man younger than 35 in good health. Some clones in this sample may be carry-over from other donors' samples. Both conserved end residues are part of each CDR3. Each record gives: D gene, J gene, clone size, V gene, CDR3 protein, CDR3 DNA. D genes are given only for firm matches. Rows may omit the clone size; those that give it use once, few, many or a size class.

NA,TRBJ1-4,NA,TRBV28,CASSLGLRGRGEKLFF,TGTGCCAGCAGTTTGGGACTCAGGGGAAGGGGTGAAAAACTGTTTTTT
NA,TRBJ2-7,NA,TRBV27,CASSRYGPDYEQYF,TGTGCCAGCAGCCGCTACGGCCCTGACTACGAGCAGTACTTC
TRBD1,TRBJ2-3,NA,TRBV25-1,CAIQGQPNPTGTDTQYF,TGTGCCATCCAGGGACAGCCGAACCCCACAGGCACAGATACGCAGTATTTT
NA,TRBJ2-2,NA,TRBV27,CASSFKLLYTGELFF,TGTGCCAGCAGTTTTAAGCTCCTGTACACCGGGGAGCTGTTTTTT
TRBD2,TRBJ2-1,NA,TRBV5-4,CASSSKLTSGSGSYNEQFF,TGTGCCAGCAGCTCCAAATTGACTAGCGGGAGTGGCTCCTACAATGAGCAGTTCTTC
TRBD1,TRBJ2-3,NA,TRBV27,CASSAPGGPTDTQYF,TGTGCCAGCAGTGCCCCAGGGGGACCCACAGATACGCAGTATTTT
NA,TRBJ1-1,NA,TRBV5-8,CASSFGQGVTEAFF,TGTGCCAGCAGCTTTGGGCAGGGTGTCACTGAAGCTTTCTTT
NA,TRBJ1-1,few,TRBV30,CAWSRDGNTEAFF,TGTGCCTGGAGTCGGGACGGCAACACTGAAGCTTTCTTT
NA,TRBJ1-5,few,TRBV30,CAWSEQGNQPQHF,TGTGCCTGGAGTGAACAAGGCAATCAGCCCCAGCATTTT
NA,TRBJ2-5,NA,TRBV20-1,CSADSLETQYF,TGCAGCGCAGACAGTCTGGAGACCCAGTACTTC
NA,TRBJ1-5,NA,TRBV28,CASSQANQPQHF,TGTGCCAGCAGTCAGGCGAATCAGCCCCAGCATTTT
NA,TRBJ2-5,NA,TRBV7-2,CASSPGGTQYF,TGTGCCAGCAGCCCCGGGGGGACCCAGTACTTC
NA,TRBJ2-2,NA,TRBV27,CASSLSWAAGELFF,TGTGCCAGCAGTTTATCGTGGGCAGCCGGGGAGCTGTTTTTT
NA,TRBJ1-3,NA,TRBV28,CASSFDRSGNTIYF,TGTGCCAGCAGCTTCGACAGATCTGGAAACACCATATATTTT
NA,TRBJ2-3,NA,TRBV5-4,CASNLREYSTDTQYF,TGTGCCAGCAACCTAAGGGAGTACAGCACAGATACGCAGTATTTT
TRBD1,TRBJ1-4,NA,TRBV4-1,CASSQDQGARGEKLFF,TGCGCCAGCAGCCAAGACCAGGGGGCGCGGGGGGAAAAACTGTTTTTT
NA,TRBJ1-2,NA,TRBV11-2,CASSPGPLARQCF,TGTGCCAGCAGCCCCGGCCCTCTCGCGCGCCAATGCTTC
NA,TRBJ2-3,NA,TRBV7-3,CASSLWAGSTDTQYF,TGTGCCAGCAGCTTATGGGCCGGATCCACAGATACGCAGTATTTT
TRBD2,TRBJ2-7,few,TRBV4-1,CASSHYPSGSSYEQYF,TGCGCCAGCAGCCATTACCCCAGCGGGAGCTCCTACGAGCAGTACTTC
TRBD1,TRBJ2-5,NA,TRBV7-9,CASSLFGTAQETQYF,TGTGCCAGCAGCCTATTCGGGACAGCACAAGAGACCCAGTACTTC
TRBD1,TRBJ1-1,few,TRBV7-3,CASSLKRFGARGRENTEAFF,TGTGCCAGCAGCTTAAAGAGGTTTGGGGCCAGGGGGCGGGAGAACACTGAAGCTTTCTTT
NA,TRBJ2-1,NA,TRBV19,CASSSEVISYNEQFF,TGTGCCAGTAGTTCGGAGGTTATCTCCTACAATGAGCAGTTCTTC
NA,TRBJ1-2,NA,TRBV7-9,CASSSGGVIGYTF,TGTGCCAGCAGCTCCGGTGGGGTGATTGGCTACACCTTC
TRBD2,TRBJ2-7,NA,TRBV9,CASSVLGLAGRNEQYF,TGTGCCAGCAGCGTTCTTGGACTAGCGGGCCGCAACGAGCAGTACTTC
NA,TRBJ2-5,once,TRBV7-2,CASSLYSETQYF,TGTGCCAGCAGCTTATACTCGGAGACCCAGTACTTC
NA,TRBJ2-3,NA,TRBV7-3,CASSLSLGRRSTDTQYF,TGTGCCAGCAGCTTATCATTAGGAAGACGAAGCACAGATACGCAGTATTTT